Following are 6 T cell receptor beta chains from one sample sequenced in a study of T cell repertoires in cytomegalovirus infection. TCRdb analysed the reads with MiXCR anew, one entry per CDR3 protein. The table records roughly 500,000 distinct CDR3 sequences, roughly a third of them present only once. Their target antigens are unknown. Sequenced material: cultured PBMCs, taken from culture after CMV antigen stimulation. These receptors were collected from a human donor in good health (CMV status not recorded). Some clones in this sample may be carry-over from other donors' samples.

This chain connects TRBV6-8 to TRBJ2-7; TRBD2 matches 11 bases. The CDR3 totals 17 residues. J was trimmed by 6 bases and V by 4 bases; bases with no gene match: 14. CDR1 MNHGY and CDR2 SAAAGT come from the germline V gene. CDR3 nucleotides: TGTGCCAGCAGTTCCTCTCGACTAGCGGGACCCCCCTCCGAGCAGTACTTC. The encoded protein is CASSSSRLAGPPSEQYF.

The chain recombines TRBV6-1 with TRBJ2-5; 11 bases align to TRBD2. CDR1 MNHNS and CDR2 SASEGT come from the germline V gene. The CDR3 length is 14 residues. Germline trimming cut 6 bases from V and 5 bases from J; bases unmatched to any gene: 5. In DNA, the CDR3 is TGTGCCAGCAGACTAGCGGGAGTGTTTGAGACCCAGTACTTC. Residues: CASRLAGVFETQYF.

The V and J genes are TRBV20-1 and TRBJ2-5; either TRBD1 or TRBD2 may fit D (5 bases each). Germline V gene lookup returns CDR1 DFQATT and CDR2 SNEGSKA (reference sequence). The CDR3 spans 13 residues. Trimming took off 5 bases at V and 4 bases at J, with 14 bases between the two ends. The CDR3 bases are TGCAGTGCTGGGGCCCCGGGGACAGAGACCCAGTACTTC. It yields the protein CSAGAPGTETQYF.

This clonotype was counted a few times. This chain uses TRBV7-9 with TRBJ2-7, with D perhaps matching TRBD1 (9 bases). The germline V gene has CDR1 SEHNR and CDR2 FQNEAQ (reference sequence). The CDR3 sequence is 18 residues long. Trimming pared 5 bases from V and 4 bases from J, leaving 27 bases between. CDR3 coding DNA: TGTGCCAGCAGCCCGGGACAGGGAAAGGGGTTAGCGGGATACGAGCAGTACTTC. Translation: CASSPGQGKGLAGYEQYF.

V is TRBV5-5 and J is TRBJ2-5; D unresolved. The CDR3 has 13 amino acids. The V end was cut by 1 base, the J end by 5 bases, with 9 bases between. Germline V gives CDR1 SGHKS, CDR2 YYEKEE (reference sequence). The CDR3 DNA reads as TGTGCCAGCAGCTTGCTGTCCATCGAGACCCAGTACTTC. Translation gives CASSLLSIETQYF. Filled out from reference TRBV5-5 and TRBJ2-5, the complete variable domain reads DAGVTQSPTHLIKTRGQQVTLRCSPISGHKSVSWYQQVLGQGPQFIFQYYEKEERGRGNFPDRFSARQFPNYSSELNVNALLLGDSALYLCASSLLSIETQYFGPGTRLLVL.

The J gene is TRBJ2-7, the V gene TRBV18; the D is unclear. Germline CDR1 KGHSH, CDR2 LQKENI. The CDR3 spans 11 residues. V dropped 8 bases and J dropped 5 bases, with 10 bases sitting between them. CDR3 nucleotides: TGTGCCAGCGTCTACTGGGACGAGCAGTACTTC. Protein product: CASVYWDEQYF.